This T cell receptor (beta chain) was sequenced during a study of identical twins. Study conclusions and caveats: Invariant populations such as MAIT and iNKT cells could partly muddle zero-insertion analyses. Sequences that were out-of-frame, alpha and twin-shared displayed an excess of low generation probability.

The CDR3 contains 15 residues. In TCRdb, the 5' RACE reads were re-called with MiXCR into one record per CDR3 protein. The table includes roughly 1.6 million distinct CDR3 sequences, roughly a third detected once. This clonotype was seen more than once but under ten times. The antigen remains undetermined. Material: cord blood. The clonotype comes from a newborn girl in good health. The J gene is TRBJ2-5, the V gene TRBV21-1; TRBD2 reflects the table's D call only, with no check against the DNA. TRBV21-1 is recorded as a pseudogene. CDR3 protein: CASSKEFRLEETQYF. The CDR3 DNA reads as TGTGCCAGCAGCAAAGAATTCCGACTAGAAGAGACCCAGTACTTC.